Included here is one TCR beta chain sequence, with context. Its target is unknown. The germline CDR1 and CDR2 sequences are LGHNA and YNFKEQ. V dropped 4 bases and J dropped 4 bases, with 16 bases sitting between them. This CDR3 comprises 15 residues. This sample was included in a study of early T cells in non-severe SARS-CoV-2 infection. General observations from the study: VDJdb-based annotation leaned toward anti-spike CD8 responses and missed private and CD4 specificities.

Unique molecular identifiers (one per individual cDNA molecule) were attached. From the 5' RACE reads, TCRdb called clonotypes with MiXCR, one entry per CDR3 protein. The sample yields more than 25,000 distinct CDR3 sequences, less than 6.5% seen once. The sequence was obtained from an adult who was a healthcare worker with PCR-confirmed SARS-CoV-2 infection or an uninfected control (not recorded which). The chain links TRBV4-2 to TRBJ1-1; tentatively, D is TRBD1 (5 bases). The sequencing sample was made of whole blood. CDR3 sequence (DNA): TGTGCCAGCAGCCCGACCGGGGCTCCCCGCACTGAAGCTTTCTTT. Its protein is CASSPTGAPRTEAFF.